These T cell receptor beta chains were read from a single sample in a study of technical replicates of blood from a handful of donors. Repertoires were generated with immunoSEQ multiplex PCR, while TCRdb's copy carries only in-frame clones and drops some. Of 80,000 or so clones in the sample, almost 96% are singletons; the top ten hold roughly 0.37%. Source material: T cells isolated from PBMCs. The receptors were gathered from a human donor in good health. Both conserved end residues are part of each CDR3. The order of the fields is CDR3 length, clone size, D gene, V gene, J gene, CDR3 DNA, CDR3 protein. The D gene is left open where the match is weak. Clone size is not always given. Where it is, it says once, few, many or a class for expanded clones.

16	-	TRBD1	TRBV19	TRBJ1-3	TGTGCCAGTAGTCTTGGACAGGCGCACTCTGGAAACACCATATATTTT	CASSLGQAHSGNTIYF
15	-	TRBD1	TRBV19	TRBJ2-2	TGTGCCAGTGAGGATGAACAGGGGGCGGTCGGGGAGCTGTTTTTT	CASEDEQGAVGELFF
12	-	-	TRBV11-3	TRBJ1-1	TGTGCCAGCAGCTCTAGGAACACTGAAGCTTTCTTT	CASSSRNTEAFF
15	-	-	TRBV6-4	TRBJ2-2	TGTGCCAGCAGTGACCGCGGGGTCGGGGCCGGGGAGCTGTTTTTT	CASSDRGVGAGELFF
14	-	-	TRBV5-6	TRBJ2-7	TGTGCCAGCGCCTCCCTCCACGGGGGTTACGAGCAGTACTTC	CASASLHGGYEQYF
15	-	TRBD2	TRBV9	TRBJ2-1	TGTGCCAGCAGCGTTCAGACTAGCGGGAATAATGAGCAGTTCTTC	CASSVQTSGNNEQFF
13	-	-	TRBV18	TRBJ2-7	TGTGCCAGCTCACCACCGACAGCCTACGAGCAGTACTTC	CASSPPTAYEQYF
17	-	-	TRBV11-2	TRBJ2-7	TGTGCCAGCAGCTTGATCCCCGGGACTCTGCGATCTCACGAGCAGTACTTC	CASSLIPGTLRSHEQYF
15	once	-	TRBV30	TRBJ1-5	TGTGCCTGGAGTTCCCCCGACAGGCCCAATCAGCCCCAGCATTTT	CAWSSPDRPNQPQHF
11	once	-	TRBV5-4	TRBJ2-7	TGTGCCAGCAGCTCTACTTACGAGCAGTACTTC	CASSSTYEQYF
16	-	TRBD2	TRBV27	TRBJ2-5	TGTGCCAGCAGTCTTTCCCCAGCGGGAGTGAGGGAGACCCAGTACTTC	CASSLSPAGVRETQYF
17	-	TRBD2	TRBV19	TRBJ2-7	TGTGCCAGTAGTATAGATGGTGCTAGCGGGCTATCCGGGGGGCAGTACTTC	CASSIDGASGLSGGQYF
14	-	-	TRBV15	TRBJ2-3	TGTGCCACCAGCCTAGGGGAATCCACAGATACGCAGTATTTT	CATSLGESTDTQYF
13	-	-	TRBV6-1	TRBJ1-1	TGTGCCAGCAGTTGGCCAGGGCCTACTGAAGCTTTCTTT	CASSWPGPTEAFF
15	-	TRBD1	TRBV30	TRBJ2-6	TGTGCCTGGACCTCAGGGGGCTCTGGGGCCAACGTCCTGACTTTC	CAWTSGGSGANVLTF
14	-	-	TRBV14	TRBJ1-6	TGTGCCAGCAGCCAAGGACGGGAAAATTCACCCCTCCACTTT	CASSQGRENSPLHF
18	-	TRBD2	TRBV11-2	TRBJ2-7	TGTGCCAGCAGCTTAGCCCTATGGGCTAGCGGGAGCTCCTACGAGCAGTACTTC	CASSLALWASGSSYEQYF
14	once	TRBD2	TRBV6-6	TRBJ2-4	TGTGCCAGCACGACTAGCCGGGGCAAAAACATTCAGTACTTC	CASTTSRGKNIQYF
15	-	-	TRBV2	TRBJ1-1	TGTGCCAGCAAAGGATCGGGACATGGGAACACTGAAGCTTTCTTT	CASKGSGHGNTEAFF
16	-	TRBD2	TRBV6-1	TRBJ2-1	TGTGCCAGCAGTGAGATGGGGCTAGCGGGGTACAATGAGCAGTTCTTC	CASSEMGLAGYNEQFF
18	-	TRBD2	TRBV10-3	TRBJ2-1	TGTGCCATCAGTGAGCCTACAGGGGTAGCGGGAGTTGAGTATGAGCAGTTCTTC	CAISEPTGVAGVEYEQFF
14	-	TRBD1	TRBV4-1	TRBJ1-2	TGCGCCAGCAGCCACCTAGACAGGGGGGACGGCTACACCTTC	CASSHLDRGDGYTF
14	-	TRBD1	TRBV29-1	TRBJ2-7	TGCAGCGTTGAAGATGGTAGGACAGGACCTCGACAGTACTTC	CSVEDGRTGPRQYF
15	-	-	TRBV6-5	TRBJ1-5	TGTGCCAGCAGTTACGATAACGGGTTAAATCAGCCCCAGCATTTT	CASSYDNGLNQPQHF
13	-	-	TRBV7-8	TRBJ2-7	TGTGCCAGCAGCTTAAGCAGGGACTACGAGCAGTACTTC	CASSLSRDYEQYF
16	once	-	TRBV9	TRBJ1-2	TGTGCCAGCAGCGGGGTCCTAGTCGGAGCTAACTATGGCTACACCTTC	CASSGVLVGANYGYTF
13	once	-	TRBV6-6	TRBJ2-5	TGTGCCAGCAGGCGGCCGGGAGTCGAGACCCAGTACTTC	CASRRPGVETQYF
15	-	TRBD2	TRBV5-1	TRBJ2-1	TGCGCCAGCAGCCCCGAGGGACTAGCGGCCAATGAGCAGTTCTTC	CASSPEGLAANEQFF
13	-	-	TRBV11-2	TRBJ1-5	TGTGCCAGCAGCTTTGGAATCGGGCAGCCCCAGCATTTT	CASSFGIGQPQHF
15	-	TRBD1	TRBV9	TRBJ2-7	TGTGCCAGCAGTTCCGGGACAGGGGGGTTCTACGAGCAGTACTTC	CASSSGTGGFYEQYF